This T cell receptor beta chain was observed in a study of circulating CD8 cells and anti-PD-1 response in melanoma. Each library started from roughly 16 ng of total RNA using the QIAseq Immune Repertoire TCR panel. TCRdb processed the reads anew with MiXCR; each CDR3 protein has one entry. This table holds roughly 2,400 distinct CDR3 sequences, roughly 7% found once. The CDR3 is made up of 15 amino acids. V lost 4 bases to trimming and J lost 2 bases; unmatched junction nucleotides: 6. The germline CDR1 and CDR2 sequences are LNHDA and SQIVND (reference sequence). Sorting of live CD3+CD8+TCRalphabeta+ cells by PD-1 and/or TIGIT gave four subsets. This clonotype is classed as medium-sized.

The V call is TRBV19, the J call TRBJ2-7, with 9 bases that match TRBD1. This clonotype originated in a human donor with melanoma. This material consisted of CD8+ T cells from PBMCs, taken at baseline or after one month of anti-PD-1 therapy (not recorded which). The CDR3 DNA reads TGTGCCAGTAGTAATCCGGGACAGGGAACCTACGAGCAGTACTTC. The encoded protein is CASSNPGQGTYEQYF. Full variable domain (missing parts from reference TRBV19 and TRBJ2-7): DGGITQSPKYLFRKEGQNVTLSCEQNLNHDAMYWYRQDPGQGLRLIYYSQIVNDFQKGDIAEGYSVSREKKESFPLTVTSAQKNPTAFYLCASSNPGQGTYEQYFGPGTRLTVT.